The subject of this entry is one TCR beta chain. The antigen is not known. Reverse transcription of roughly 0.45 to 1 ug RNA was performed with random hexamers. Using its own MiXCR run on the immunoSEQ multiplex PCR reads, TCRdb lists one record per CDR3 protein. Of tens of thousands of distinct CDR3 sequences listed, just under 95% are singletons. This specimen comes from a study of CD8 T cells in Susac syndrome. Study-level information: Among the sequenced Susac syndrome patients, roughly 6 had active disease while roughly eight were in remission. The study's findings and limits: The study's TCR sequencing and HLA analysis covered a relatively small number of individuals, and the study acknowledged this.

Negative isolation yielded the CD8+ and CD4+ T cells, while FACS enriched the TEMRA cells. This CDR3 has 13 amino acids. The germline V gene encodes CDR1 SGDLS and CDR2 YYNGEE. Trimming took 0 bases from V and 6 from J, leaving 10 bases between them. The TCR was taken from a human donor with Susac syndrome. The sequencing input was CD4+ T cells from PBMCs. This chain links TRBV9 with TRBJ2-7, with D unresolved. The DNA of the CDR3 is TGTGCCAGCAGCGTAGCCGGGTTCAGCGAGCAGTACTTC. Translating gives CASSVAGFSEQYF.